The rows below give T cell receptor beta chains drawn from one sample of a study of T cells after somatic rescue of genetic block. Sequenced by immunoSEQ multiplex PCR; TCRdb stores in-frame clones only, minus some. The profile shows 9,500 to 15,000 clones, 65% to 75% of them singletons. Input material: peripheral blood mononuclear cells (PBMCs). All receptors derive from a boy between 10 and 17 years old. Both conserved end residues are part of each CDR3. A D gene is named only where the DNA matches it firmly. A clone size is listed for some rows: how often the clone was seen (once, few, many), or a class if it is expanded.

>TRBV30|TRBJ1-4|-|-
TGTGCCTGGAATGTAGGAGTGACTAATGAAAAACTGTTTTTT
CAWNVGVTNEKLFF
>TRBV18|TRBJ2-7|-|-
TGTGCCAGCTCCCCAGGCGGGTACGTTAGCGAGCAGTACTTC
CASSPGGYVSEQYF
>TRBV27|TRBJ2-5|-|-
TGTGCCAGCAGTTTGGTAAGAGGAGAGACCCAGTACTTC
CASSLVRGETQYF
>TRBV6-4|TRBJ1-1|-|-
TGTGCCAGCAGGATCACAGGGTCCACTGAAGCTTTCTTT
CASRITGSTEAFF
>TRBV11-3|TRBJ2-2|TRBD1|-
TGTGCCAGCAGCCCTCGACAGGGCACCGGGGAGCTGTTTTTT
CASSPRQGTGELFF
>TRBV18|TRBJ2-5|-|-
TGTGCCAGCTCACCACAGGAAGGGGCGACCCAGTACTTC
CASSPQEGATQYF
>TRBV2|TRBJ1-2|-|-
TGTGCCAGCAGTGAAGTCGGGCCCCTCGGCTACACCTTC
CASSEVGPLGYTF
>TRBV2|TRBJ2-6|-|-
TGTGCCAGCAACCGACGACACAGCTCTGGGGCCAACGTCCTGACTTTC
CASNRRHSSGANVLTF
>TRBV10-3|TRBJ2-7|TRBD2|-
TGTGCCAGCAGTTACGGGGGGATGTTAAACGAGCAGTACTTC
CASSYGGMLNEQYF
>TRBV2|TRBJ2-7|TRBD2|-
TGTGCCAGCAGGAGGGTAGCGGGAGGCTACGAGCAGTACTTC
CASRRVAGGYEQYF
>TRBV5-4|TRBJ1-2|-|-
TGTGCCAGCAGCTGGACGGGGGGCTATGGCTACACCTTC
CASSWTGGYGYTF
>TRBV9|TRBJ2-3|TRBD1|-
TGTGCCAGCAGCGGCACCGGGACGCCGGCACAGGGGACGCAGTATTTT
CASSGTGTPAQGTQYF
>TRBV25-1|TRBJ2-5|-|once
TGTGCCAGCAGTGGACATGGCGGCAGGGCATCTCAAGAGACCCAGTACTTC
CASSGHGGRASQETQYF
>TRBV11-3|TRBJ2-3|-|-
TGTGCCAGCAGCTTAGGTGGCGTATTCACAGATACGCAGTATTTT
CASSLGGVFTDTQYF
>TRBV28|TRBJ2-6|-|-
TGTGCCAGCAGTGGGGACGGCTCTGGGGCCAACGTCCTGACTTTC
CASSGDGSGANVLTF
>TRBV6-6|TRBJ2-1|-|-
TGTGCCAGCACTTTCGTGGGGGCCTTCGATGAGCAGTTCTTC
CASTFVGAFDEQFF
>TRBV10-3|TRBJ1-5|TRBD1|-
TGTGCCATCAGTCTTTCAGGGGGTAGCCAGCCCCAGCATTTT
CAISLSGGSQPQHF
>TRBV5-1|TRBJ1-2|TRBD1|-
TGCGCCAGCAGCCCGACAGGGGACTATGGCTACACCTTC
CASSPTGDYGYTF
>TRBV10-3|TRBJ1-2|-|-
TGTGCCATCAAGCGGGGAGACAGCACCTATGGCTACACCTTC
CAIKRGDSTYGYTF
>TRBV5-1|TRBJ2-7|TRBD1|-
TGCGCCAGCAGCTTGACGCCTCCGGGACAGGGGGTTTACGAGCAGTACTTC
CASSLTPPGQGVYEQYF
>TRBV6-6|TRBJ1-3|-|few
TGTGCCAGCTCCAACAGGTTCTACTCTGGAAACACCATATATTTT
CASSNRFYSGNTIYF
>TRBV10-1|TRBJ2-3|-|few
TGCGCCAGCAGTGAGGACGGGACGCCTCCCACAGATACGCAGTATTTT
CASSEDGTPPTDTQYF
>TRBV4-2|TRBJ2-2|TRBD1|-
TGTGCCAGCAGCCAGTTCCGGGACAGGGACACCGGGGAGCTGTTTTTT
CASSQFRDRDTGELFF
>TRBV6-1|TRBJ2-1|TRBD2|-
TGTGCCAGCAGGCCCCGGACTAGCTCGAGCAATGAGCAGTTCTTC
CASRPRTSSSNEQFF
>TRBV28|TRBJ2-2|TRBD1|-
TGTGCCAGCAGGACACTGGGGGGACAGGGGGTCACCGGGGAGCTGTTTTTT
CASRTLGGQGVTGELFF
>TRBV19|TRBJ2-7|TRBD1|-
TGTGCCAGTAGTTCGGACAGGGGCTCCTACGAGCAGTACTTC
CASSSDRGSYEQYF
>TRBV9|TRBJ2-7|-|-
TGTGCCAGCAGCGTAGAACAAAGCTCCTACGAGCAGTACTTC
CASSVEQSSYEQYF
>TRBV19|TRBJ2-2|-|few
TGTGCCAGTAGTATTTGGCAGGGTAACACCGGGGAGCTGTTTTTT
CASSIWQGNTGELFF
>TRBV5-4|TRBJ1-5|-|few
TGTGCCAGCAGCTTGGGATCGAATCAGCCCCAGCATTTT
CASSLGSNQPQHF
>TRBV7-9|TRBJ2-1|-|-
TGTGCCAGCAGCTTAGTGGAGCTCTACAATGAGCAGTTCTTC
CASSLVELYNEQFF
>TRBV30|TRBJ1-5|-|once
TGTGCCTGGAGTGTAGGGAGGGAGGGTCAGCCCCAGCATTTT
CAWSVGREGQPQHF
>TRBV7-2|TRBJ1-5|-|-
TGTGCCAGCAGCTTACCCGGGTTACCCCAGCATTTT
CASSLPGLPQHF
>TRBV7-9|TRBJ2-2|-|-
TGTGCCAGCAGGTTCCAGTACACCGGGGAGCTGTTTTTT
CASRFQYTGELFF
>TRBV5-4|TRBJ2-3|-|-
TGTGCCAGCAGCTTTACTGGGACCAACTCAGATACGCAGTATTTT
CASSFTGTNSDTQYF
>TRBV14|TRBJ2-1|TRBD2|-
TGTGCCAGCAGCCAAGGACTAGCGGGGGGGGACTCCTACAATGAGCAGTTCTTC
CASSQGLAGGDSYNEQFF
>TRBV11-2|TRBJ2-3|TRBD2|-
TGTGCCAGCAGCGGGACTAGCGGGAGCCTCCTTGGAGATACGCAGTATTTT
CASSGTSGSLLGDTQYF
>TRBV5-1|TRBJ1-6|-|once
TGCGCCAGCAGGGGTCCCTCCTATAATTCACCCCTCCACTTT
CASRGPSYNSPLHF
>TRBV11-2|TRBJ1-4|TRBD1|-
TGTGCCAGCAGCTTAAGGGGGCGCGGGGAAAAACTGTTTTTT
CASSLRGRGEKLFF
>TRBV21-1|TRBJ1-4|-|-
TGTGCCAGCAGCTCACCGGACAGGGGTAAGGAAAAACTGTTTTTT
CASSSPDRGKEKLFF
>TRBV28|TRBJ2-3|-|-
TGTGCCAGCAGTTTCGAAGTTGGGGGGACAGATACGCAGTATTTT
CASSFEVGGTDTQYF
>TRBV10-2|TRBJ2-5|TRBD2|-
TGCGCCAGCAGTATTAGCGGGAGTGACCAAGAGACCCAGTACTTC
CASSISGSDQETQYF
>TRBV4-1|TRBJ1-1|-|-
TGCGCCAGCAGCCAAGTGTGGATGGCTTCGAACACTGAAGCTTTCTTT
CASSQVWMASNTEAFF
>TRBV18|TRBJ2-1|-|-
TGTGCCAGCTCAGTACGCAGGGAGGATGAGCAGTTCTTC
CASSVRREDEQFF
>TRBV5-1|TRBJ2-5|TRBD2|-
TGCGCCAGCAGCTCCCGGGGGGGCGCGGAGGAGACCCAGTACTTC
CASSSRGGAEETQYF
>TRBV14|TRBJ2-3|-|-
TGTGCCAGCAGCCAAGGAGGCAAAGATACGCAGTATTTT
CASSQGGKDTQYF